Listed below are T cell receptor beta chains from one sample, sequenced in a study of blood T cell repertoires in COVID-19. Repertoires were generated with immunoSEQ multiplex PCR, while TCRdb's copy carries only in-frame clones and drops some. The repertoire holds approximately 120,000 clones, with about 83% as singletons. Material for sequencing was peripheral blood. The receptors were gathered from a man older than 75 with active or convalescent COVID-19. CDR3s include the opening cysteine and the closing phenylalanine or tryptophan. Fields, in order: clone size, D gene, CDR3 length, J gene, V gene, CDR3 protein, CDR3 DNA. The D gene is left open where the match is weak. Rows give clone size only sometimes, using once, few, many, or a class for an expanded clone.

>once|TRBD1|13|TRBJ1-1|TRBV5-1
CASSSGTESEAFF
TGCGCCAGCAGCTCCGGGACAGAATCTGAAGCTTTCTTT
>.|.|13|TRBJ1-5|TRBV12-3/TRBV12-4
CASSLVPERPQHF
TGTGCCAGCAGTTTAGTTCCGGAGAGGCCCCAGCATTTT
>once|TRBD1|14|TRBJ1-2|TRBV24-1
CATHPGQGRGGYTF
TGTGCCACCCACCCGGGACAGGGGAGGGGTGGCTACACCTTC
>few|.|14|TRBJ2-3|TRBV29-1
CSVEQGFRADTQYF
TGCAGCGTGGAACAGGGTTTTAGGGCAGATACGCAGTATTTT
>once|TRBD1|16|TRBJ1-2|TRBV7-2
CASSLATGVPWNGYTF
TGTGCCAGCAGCTTAGCGACAGGGGTACCTTGGAATGGCTACACCTTC
>.|.|15|TRBJ1-1|TRBV6-2/TRBV6-3
CASSLNTGRGTEAFF
TGTGCCAGCAGTCTCAACACAGGTAGGGGCACTGAAGCTTTCTTT
>.|.|14|TRBJ1-2|TRBV5-4
CASSTRLLSEGYTF
TGTGCCAGCAGCACCCGTTTGTTATCTGAGGGCTACACCTTC
>.|TRBD1|15|TRBJ1-2|TRBV6-5
CASSYTYGTGYGYTF
TGTGCCAGCAGTTACACCTACGGGACAGGCTATGGCTACACCTTC
>.|.|13|TRBJ1-1|TRBV6-2/TRBV6-3
CASSPDSYTEAFF
TGTGCCAGCAGCCCAGACAGCTACACTGAAGCTTTCTTT
>few|TRBD1|14|TRBJ1-1|TRBV19
CASNTPGQGAEAFF
TGTGCCAGTAACACGCCGGGACAGGGGGCTGAAGCTTTCTTT
>.|.|11|TRBJ2-1|TRBV9
CASSLHNEQFF
TGTGCCAGCAGCCTCCACAATGAGCAGTTCTTC
>.|.|15|TRBJ1-1|TRBV7-8
CASSFQGPMNTEAFF
TGTGCCAGCAGCTTCCAGGGCCCTATGAACACTGAAGCTTTCTTT
>.|.|14|TRBJ1-2|TRBV19
CASSSQETNYGYTF
TGTGCCAGTAGCTCACAGGAAACTAACTATGGCTACACCTTC
>.|.|14|TRBJ2-5|TRBV24-1
CATSDPGVGGTQYF
TGTGCCACCAGTGATCCGGGGGTCGGGGGGACCCAGTACTTC
>.|.|13|TRBJ1-1|TRBV9
CASSRGGSTEAFF
TGTGCCAGCAGCAGGGGTGGGTCCACTGAAGCTTTCTTT
>.|TRBD1|15|TRBJ1-1|TRBV3-1/TRBV3-2
CASSSYTGASTEAFF
TGTGCCAGCAGCAGCTATACAGGGGCCAGCACTGAAGCTTTCTTT
>.|.|14|TRBJ2-1|TRBV28
CASSPGGGYNEQFF
TGTGCCAGCAGCCCCGGGGGTGGGTACAATGAGCAGTTCTTC
>once|.|17|TRBJ1-5|TRBV19
CASSRERGLKGNQPQHF
TGTGCCAGTAGCCGAGAGCGGGGGCTTAAGGGCAATCAGCCCCAGCATTTT
>.|TRBD1|13|TRBJ1-2|TRBV10-3
CAIGPGQEEGYTF
TGTGCCATCGGACCGGGACAGGAGGAAGGCTACACCTTC
>few|.|13|TRBJ1-2|TRBV2
CASSAGQFYGYTF
TGTGCCAGCAGTGCAGGGCAGTTCTATGGCTACACCTTC
>.|.|12|TRBJ2-3|TRBV2
CASRTSSGTQYF
TGTGCCAGCAGGACTAGTTCGGGTACGCAGTATTTT
>.|.|13|TRBJ1-5|TRBV19
CASSIAGNQPQHF
TGTGCCAGTAGTATTGCGGGCAATCAGCCCCAGCATTTT